Below are 2 T cell receptor beta chains sequenced from a single sample in a study of blood T cell repertoires in COVID-19 (dated by TCRdb to about 2020). The library was obtained by the immunoSEQ multiplex PCR assay. In its TCRdb copy, this immuneACCESS table keeps in-frame sequences only and misses some clones. Where compared with another copy, unresolved V genes explain less than half of these, and the others have no known cause. The sample data list around 71,000 clones, and approximately 83% of these were observed just once. The top ten constitute 6.5% to 7.5% of the sample. The sample was peripheral blood. The receptors were gathered from a young man with COVID-19, enrolled during active disease.

This chain links TRBV6-6 with TRBJ1-6, with 12 bases lining up with TRBD1. The CDR3 consists of 13 residues. The ends lost 8 bases at V and 9 bases at J; junction bases unmatched: 2. The germline gives CDR1 MNHNY, CDR2 SVGAGI (reference sequence). For the CDR3, the DNA is TGTGCCAGCGGGACAGGGGGCAGTTCACCCCTCCACTTT. Translated, it gives CASGTGGSSPLHF.

The chain combines TRBV21-1 with TRBJ1-2. TRBV21-1 is a recognized pseudogene. CDR3 length: 12 residues. Written as DNA, the CDR3 is TGTGCCAGCAGCAAAGACGGGGATGGCTACACCTTC. Its translation: CASSKDGDGYTF.